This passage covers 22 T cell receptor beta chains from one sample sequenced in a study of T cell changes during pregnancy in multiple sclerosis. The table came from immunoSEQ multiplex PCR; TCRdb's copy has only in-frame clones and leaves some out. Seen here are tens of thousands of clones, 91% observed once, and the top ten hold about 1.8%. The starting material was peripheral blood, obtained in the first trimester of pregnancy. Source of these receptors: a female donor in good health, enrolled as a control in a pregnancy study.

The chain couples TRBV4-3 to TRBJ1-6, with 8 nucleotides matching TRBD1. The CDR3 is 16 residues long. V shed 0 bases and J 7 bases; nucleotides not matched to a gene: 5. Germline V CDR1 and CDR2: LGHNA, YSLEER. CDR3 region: CASSQDRQGPNSPLHF. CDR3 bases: TGCGCCAGCAGCCAAGACCGACAGGGGCCCAATTCACCCCTCCACTTT.

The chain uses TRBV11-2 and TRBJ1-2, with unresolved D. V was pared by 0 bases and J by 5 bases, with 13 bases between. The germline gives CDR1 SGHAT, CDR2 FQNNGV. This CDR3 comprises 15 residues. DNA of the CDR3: TGTGCCAGCAGCTTAGATGTAATGACTTCTTATGGCTACACCTTC. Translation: CASSLDVMTSYGYTF.

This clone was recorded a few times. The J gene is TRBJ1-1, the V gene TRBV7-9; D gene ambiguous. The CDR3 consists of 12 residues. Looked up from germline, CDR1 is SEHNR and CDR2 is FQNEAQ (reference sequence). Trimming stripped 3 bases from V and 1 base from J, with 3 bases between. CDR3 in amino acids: CASSFGNTEAFF. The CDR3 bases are TGTGCCAGCAGCTTCGGGAACACTGAAGCTTTCTTT.

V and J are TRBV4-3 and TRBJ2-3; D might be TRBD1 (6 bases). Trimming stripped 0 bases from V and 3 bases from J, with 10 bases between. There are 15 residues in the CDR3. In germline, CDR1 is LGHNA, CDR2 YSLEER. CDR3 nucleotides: TGCGCCAGCAGCCAAGACAGGGGAAAGACAGATACGCAGTATTTT. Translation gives CASSQDRGKTDTQYF.

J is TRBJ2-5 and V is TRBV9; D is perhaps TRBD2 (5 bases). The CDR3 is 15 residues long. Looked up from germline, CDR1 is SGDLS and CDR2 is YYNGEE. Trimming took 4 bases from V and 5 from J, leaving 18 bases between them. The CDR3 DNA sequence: TGTGCCAGCAGCCGTCTGGTAGGCGGGCTCGAGACCCAGTACTTC. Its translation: CASSRLVGGLETQYF.

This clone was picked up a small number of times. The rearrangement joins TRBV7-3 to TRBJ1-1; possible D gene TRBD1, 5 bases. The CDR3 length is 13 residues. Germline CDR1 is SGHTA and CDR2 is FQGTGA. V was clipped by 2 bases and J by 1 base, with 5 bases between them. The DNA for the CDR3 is TGTGCCAGCAGCTTACAGGGGAACACTGAAGCTTTCTTT. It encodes CASSLQGNTEAFF.

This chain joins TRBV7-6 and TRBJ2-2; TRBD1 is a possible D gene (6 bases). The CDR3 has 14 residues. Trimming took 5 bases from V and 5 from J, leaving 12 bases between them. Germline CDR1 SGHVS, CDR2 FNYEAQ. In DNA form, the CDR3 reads TGTGCCAGCAGCGGGCGGACAGTAACCGGGGAGCTGTTTTTT. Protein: CASSGRTVTGELFF.

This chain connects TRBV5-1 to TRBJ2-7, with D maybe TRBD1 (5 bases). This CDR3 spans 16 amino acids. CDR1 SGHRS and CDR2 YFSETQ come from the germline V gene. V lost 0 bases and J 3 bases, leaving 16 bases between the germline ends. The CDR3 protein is CASSLAVGRVGYEQYF. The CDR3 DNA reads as TGCGCCAGCAGCTTGGCCGTTGGCAGGGTAGGCTACGAGCAGTACTTC.

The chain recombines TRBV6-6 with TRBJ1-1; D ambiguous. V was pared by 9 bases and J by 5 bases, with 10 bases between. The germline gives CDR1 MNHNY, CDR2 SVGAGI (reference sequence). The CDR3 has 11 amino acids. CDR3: CASWSGTEAFF. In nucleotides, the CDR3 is TGTGCCAGTTGGAGTGGAACTGAAGCTTTCTTT.

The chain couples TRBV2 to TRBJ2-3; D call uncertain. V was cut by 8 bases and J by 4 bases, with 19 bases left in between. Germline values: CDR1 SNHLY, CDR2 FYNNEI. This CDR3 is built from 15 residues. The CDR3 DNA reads TGTGCCAGCGGCCCCGTGTACTCCGGAGCAGATACGCAGTATTTT. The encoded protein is CASGPVYSGADTQYF.

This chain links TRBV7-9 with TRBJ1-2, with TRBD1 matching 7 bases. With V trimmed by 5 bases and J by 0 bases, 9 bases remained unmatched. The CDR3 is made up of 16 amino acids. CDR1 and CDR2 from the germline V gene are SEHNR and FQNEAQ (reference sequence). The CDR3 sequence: CASSPSDRIPNYGYTF. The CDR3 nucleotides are TGTGCCAGCAGCCCCTCGGACAGGATCCCTAACTATGGCTACACCTTC.

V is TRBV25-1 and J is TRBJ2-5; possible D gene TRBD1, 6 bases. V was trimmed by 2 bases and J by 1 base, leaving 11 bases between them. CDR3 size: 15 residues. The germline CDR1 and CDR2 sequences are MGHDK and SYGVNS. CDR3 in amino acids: CASSEPGTFQETQYF. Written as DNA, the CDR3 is TGTGCCAGCAGTGAACCCGGGACATTCCAAGAGACCCAGTACTTC.

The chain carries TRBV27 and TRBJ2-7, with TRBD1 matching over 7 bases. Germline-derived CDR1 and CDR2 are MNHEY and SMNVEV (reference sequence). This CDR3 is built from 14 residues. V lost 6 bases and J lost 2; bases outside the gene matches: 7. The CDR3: CASSRQGTTYEQYF. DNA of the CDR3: TGTGCCAGCAGCAGACAGGGAACCACCTACGAGCAGTACTTC.

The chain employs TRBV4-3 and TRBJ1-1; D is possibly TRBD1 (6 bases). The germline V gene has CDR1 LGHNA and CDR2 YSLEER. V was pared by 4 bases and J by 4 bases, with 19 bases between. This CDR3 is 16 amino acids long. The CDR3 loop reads CASSRGGWGAGTEAFF. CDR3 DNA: TGCGCCAGCAGCCGGGGGGGGTGGGGGGCTGGCACTGAAGCTTTCTTT.

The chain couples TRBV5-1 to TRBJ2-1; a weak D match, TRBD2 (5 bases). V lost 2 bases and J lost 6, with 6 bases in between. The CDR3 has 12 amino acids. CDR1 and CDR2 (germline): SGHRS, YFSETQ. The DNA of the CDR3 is TGCGCCAGCAGCTTAGGAGGCAATGAGCAGTTCTTC. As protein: CASSLGGNEQFF.

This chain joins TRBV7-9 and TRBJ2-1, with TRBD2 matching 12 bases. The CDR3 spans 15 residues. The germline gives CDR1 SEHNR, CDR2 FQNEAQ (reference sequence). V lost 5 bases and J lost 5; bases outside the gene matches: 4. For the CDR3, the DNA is TGTGCCAGCAGCCGGAGACTAGCGGGAGACAATGAGCAGTTCTTC. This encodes CASSRRLAGDNEQFF.

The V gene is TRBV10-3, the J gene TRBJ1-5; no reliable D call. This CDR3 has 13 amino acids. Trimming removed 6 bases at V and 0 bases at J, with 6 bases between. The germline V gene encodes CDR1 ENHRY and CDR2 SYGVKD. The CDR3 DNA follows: TGTGCCATCAGCGGTTATAGCAATCAGCCCCAGCATTTT. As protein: CAISGYSNQPQHF.

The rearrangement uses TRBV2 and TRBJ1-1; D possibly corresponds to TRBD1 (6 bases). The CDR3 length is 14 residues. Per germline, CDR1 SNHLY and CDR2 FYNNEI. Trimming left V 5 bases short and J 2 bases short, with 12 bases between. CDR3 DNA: TGTGCCAGCAGTCTGGACAGACTAAACACTGAAGCTTTCTTT. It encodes CASSLDRLNTEAFF.

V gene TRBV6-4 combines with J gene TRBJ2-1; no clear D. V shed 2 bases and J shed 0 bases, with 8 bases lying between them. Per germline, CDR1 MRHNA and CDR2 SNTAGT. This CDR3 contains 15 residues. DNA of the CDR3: TGTGCCAGCAGTGACGGGCGAAGCTCCTACAATGAGCAGTTCTTC. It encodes CASSDGRSSYNEQFF.

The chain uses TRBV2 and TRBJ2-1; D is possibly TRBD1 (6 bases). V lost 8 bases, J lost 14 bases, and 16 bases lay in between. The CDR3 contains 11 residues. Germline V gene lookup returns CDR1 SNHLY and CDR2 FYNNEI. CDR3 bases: TGTGCCAGCCCCGACAGGACAGAAAAGTTCTTC. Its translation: CASPDRTEKFF.

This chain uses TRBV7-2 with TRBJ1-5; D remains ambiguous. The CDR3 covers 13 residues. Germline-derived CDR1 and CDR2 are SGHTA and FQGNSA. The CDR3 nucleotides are TGTGCTTCCCGAGGCGGGATTTATCAGCCCCAGCATTTT. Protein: CASRGGIYQPQHF.

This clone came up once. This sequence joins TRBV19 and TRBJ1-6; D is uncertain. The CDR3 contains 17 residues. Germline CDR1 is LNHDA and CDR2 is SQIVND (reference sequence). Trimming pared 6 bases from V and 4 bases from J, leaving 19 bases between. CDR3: CASSVPGEENYNSPLHF. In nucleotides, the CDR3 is TGTGCCAGTAGCGTCCCTGGGGAGGAAAATTATAATTCACCCCTCCACTTT.